Reported below is one T cell receptor beta chain. The antigen remains unidentified. The data are from a study of tumor-infiltrating lymphocytes in localized non-small cell lung cancer. Across the whole study: Each patient gave resected tumor and non-adjacent uninvolved lung tissue. Regarding the study as a whole: No T-cell fraction difference was seen between IM1 and IM2 tumors. Different pieces of the same tissue went to different assays, confounding technical variation with intratumor heterogeneity.

Here immunoSEQ multiplex PCR was the method, and the copy in TCRdb shows in-frame clones only, minus some. The sample records fewer than 20,000 clones, approximately 80% being singletons. The receptor was isolated from a human donor with non-small cell lung cancer. Sequencing used uninvolved lung tissue not adjacent to the tumor.

The DNA of the CDR3 is TGTGCCAGCAGTGTTTCCGGGACAGGTCAAGAGACCCAGTACTTC. This gives the protein CASSVSGTGQETQYF. This chain connects TRBV25-1 to TRBJ2-5, with 8 bases lining up with TRBD1. V dropped 4 bases and J dropped 2; count of bases not matched to a gene: 6. The CDR3 length is 15 residues. Germline V gives CDR1 MGHDK, CDR2 SYGVNS.